This entry lists 30 T cell receptor beta chains sequenced from one sample in a study of human CD4 T cells and Enterobacteriaceae. Sequencing was performed with immunoSEQ multiplex PCR; in TCRdb, only in-frame clones are kept and a portion is missing. The sample has some 29,000 clones, about 80% seen once. All CD4+ cells other than CD45RA+CCR7+CD95- naive cells were sorted as memory, over 98% pure. Input material: memory CD4+ T cells from blood. These receptors were obtained from a human donor in good health.

This clone has just a few counts. The chain joins TRBV5-5 to TRBJ1-3, with D uncertain. The V gene lost 2 bases and the J gene lost 3 bases, with 9 bases spanning the gap. Per germline, CDR1 SGHKS and CDR2 YYEKEE (reference sequence). This CDR3 is 14 amino acids long. For the CDR3, the DNA is TGTGCCAGCAGCTTATTGAGGGTTGGAAACACCATATATTTT. It is translated as CASSLLRVGNTIYF.

The chain employs TRBV2 and TRBJ1-2; unclear D gene. In germline, CDR1 is SNHLY, CDR2 FYNNEI. Trimming took 0 bases from V and 8 from J, leaving 10 bases between them. The CDR3 length is 13 residues. The CDR3 DNA reads TGTGCCAGCAGTGAAGCGTCTTCCGTCGGCTACACCTTC. Amino acid sequence: CASSEASSVGYTF. The variable domain in full, with the rest retrieved from reference TRBV2 and TRBJ1-2, is EPEVTQTPSHQVTQMGQEVILRCVPISNHLYFYWYRQILGQKVEFLVSFYNNEISEKSEIFDDQFSVERPDGSNFTLKIRSTKLEDSAMYFCASSEASSVGYTFGSGTRLTVV.

The rearrangement links TRBV6-1 to TRBJ2-5; 8 bases are a match to TRBD2. V lost 8 bases and J lost 5; bases outside the gene matches: 13. The CDR3 runs 15 residues. Germline assignment: CDR1 MNHNS and CDR2 SASEGT. This CDR3 is CASAERESPWETQYF. DNA of the CDR3: TGTGCCAGCGCCGAGCGGGAGTCCCCTTGGGAGACCCAGTACTTC.

The chain recombines TRBV6-8 with TRBJ2-7; 8 bases line up with TRBD1. Germline V gene data show CDR1 as MNHGY and CDR2 as SAAAGT. The V gene end was trimmed by 9 bases and the J gene end by 1 base; junction bases not matched to a gene: 11. There are 15 residues in the CDR3. CDR3 in amino acids: CASQDRARRSYEQYF. DNA of the CDR3: TGTGCCAGTCAGGACAGGGCCCGAAGATCCTACGAGCAGTACTTC.

This clone has just a few counts. V gene TRBV30 combines with J gene TRBJ2-3, with a weak D call TRBD2 (6 bases). V lost 0 bases and J lost 11, with 12 bases in between. The V gene's germline CDR1 is GTSNPN and CDR2 SVGIG (reference sequence). The CDR3 sequence is 12 residues long. CDR3 nucleotides: TGTGCCTGGAGTGTAGGAGGGAGAAGGCAGTATTTT. Translated: CAWSVGGRRQYF.

This chain connects TRBV29-1 to TRBJ2-1; 10 bases agree with TRBD1. Germline CDR1 reads SQVTM; CDR2 reads ANQGSEA. This CDR3 has 16 residues. V gave up 4 bases and J gave up 6 bases; unmatched junction bases: 12. Written as DNA, the CDR3 is TGCAGCGTTGTTTGGCTTGACAGGGGGCCGAGCAATGAGCAGTTCTTC. Amino acids: CSVVWLDRGPSNEQFF.

This chain joins TRBV28 and TRBJ2-1; 9 positions match TRBD2. This CDR3 is 15 amino acids long. The germline V gene encodes CDR1 MDHEN and CDR2 SYDVKM. The J segment lost 7 bases and the V segment lost 6 bases, leaving 10 bases of the junction unmatched. CDR3 nucleotide sequence: TGTGCCAGCAGCCTTCGGATAGCGGGAGCTAATGAGCAGTTCTTC. Protein sequence: CASSLRIAGANEQFF.

The chain uses TRBV15 and TRBJ1-4; D uncertain. The V gene lost 0 bases and the J gene lost 8 bases, with 22 bases spanning the gap. CDR1 is LNHNV, CDR2 YYDKDF, per germline (reference sequence). The CDR3 length is 18 residues. CDR3 residues: CATSRDRGAVDNTEKLFF. The CDR3 nucleotides are TGTGCCACCAGCAGAGATCGGGGAGCGGTGGATAATACGGAAAAACTGTTTTTT.

This clone was observed a few times. This rearrangement joins TRBV19 to TRBJ1-2; no definite D call. The CDR3 is made up of 14 amino acids. Trimming removed 3 bases at V and 3 bases at J, with 11 bases between. Germline V gives CDR1 LNHDA, CDR2 SQIVND (reference sequence). The CDR3: CASSILGRDYGYTF. CDR3 nucleotides: TGTGCCAGTAGTATTTTGGGGAGAGACTATGGCTACACCTTC.

This clone appeared a single time. The chain joins TRBV11-2 to TRBJ2-2; TRBD2 matches 7 bases. V shed 3 bases and J 5 bases; nucleotides not matched to a gene: 6. The CDR3 runs to 15 residues. Germline V CDR1 and CDR2: SGHAT, FQNNGV. The CDR3 loop reads CASSLSGTTTGELFF. DNA for the CDR3: TGTGCCAGCAGCTTGAGCGGGACTACGACCGGGGAGCTGTTTTTT. Full variable domain (missing parts from reference TRBV11-2 and TRBJ2-2): EAGVAQSPRYKIIEKRQSVAFWCNPISGHATLYWYQQILGQGPKLLIQFQNNGVVDDSQLPKDRFSAERLKGVDSTLKIQPAKLEDSAVYLCASSLSGTTTGELFFGEGSRLTVL.

The chain joins TRBV7-2 to TRBJ2-4; D unresolved. CDR1 is SGHTA and CDR2 is FQGNSA in the germline V gene. The V gene lost 2 bases and the J gene lost 0 bases, with 11 bases spanning the gap. The CDR3 consists of 16 residues. This CDR3 is CASSLTADLAKNIQYF. CDR3 in DNA: TGTGCCAGCAGCTTAACCGCAGACCTAGCCAAAAACATTCAGTACTTC.

This clone was counted a single time. The V and J genes are TRBV19 and TRBJ2-2; D ambiguous. CDR1 is LNHDA, CDR2 SQIVND, per germline (reference sequence). This CDR3 comprises 12 residues. V shed 5 bases and J shed 7 bases, with 8 bases lying between them. CDR3 region: CASSVGGGELFF. CDR3 nucleotide sequence: TGTGCCAGTAGTGTAGGTGGCGGGGAGCTGTTTTTT.

The V call is TRBV5-6, the J call TRBJ1-1; D call uncertain. Between the trimmed V and J ends, which lost 4 bases and 7 bases, there was a span of 14 bases. The CDR3 sequence is 13 residues long. CDR1 and CDR2 from the germline V gene are SGHDT and YYEEEE. CDR3 sequence reads: CASSTGRSGEAFF. The DNA of the CDR3 is TGTGCCAGCAGCACCGGCCGGAGCGGTGAAGCTTTCTTT.

The chain has TRBV27 and TRBJ2-6; D perhaps matches TRBD2 (6 bases). Germline V gene data show CDR1 as MNHEY and CDR2 as SMNVEV (reference sequence). V gave up 5 bases and J gave up 0 bases, with 11 bases separating them. CDR3 length: 16 residues. The CDR3 sequence is CASSMGLTSGANVLTF. In DNA form, the CDR3 reads TGTGCCAGCAGTATGGGACTCACCTCTGGGGCCAACGTCCTGACTTTC. The full variable domain, with the rest looked up from reference TRBV27 and TRBJ2-6, is EAQVTQNPRYLITVTGKKLTVTCSQNMNHEYMSWYRQDPGLGLRQIYYSMNVEVTDKGDVPEGYKVSRKEKRNFPLILESPSPNQTSLYFCASSMGLTSGANVLTFGAGSRLTVL.

Only one count was recorded for this clone. The V call is TRBV30, the J call TRBJ1-5; unclear D gene. Germline CDR1 GTSNPN, CDR2 SVGIG (reference sequence). Trimming removed 2 bases from V and 1 base from J, with 6 bases in between. There are 13 residues in the CDR3. For the CDR3, the DNA is TGTGCCTGGAGTCGACAAAGCAATCAGCCCCAGCATTTT. Protein sequence: CAWSRQSNQPQHF.

The chain is built from TRBV19 and TRBJ2-5; D might be TRBD2 (5 bases). The CDR3 covers 15 residues. Between the trimmed V and J ends, which lost 5 bases and 2 bases, there was a span of 15 bases. From germline, CDR1 is LNHDA and CDR2 SQIVND (reference sequence). The CDR3 nucleotides read TGTGCCAGTAGTCGAGGCGGTTCGGGGCAAGAGACCCAGTACTTC. Protein: CASSRGGSGQETQYF.

The chain combines TRBV5-1 with TRBJ2-5; no clear D gene. The V end lost 2 bases, the J end lost 5 bases, and 10 bases lay between the germline ends. The germline CDR1 and CDR2 sequences are SGHRS and YFSETQ. The CDR3 spans 13 residues. The CDR3 here is CASSFTMGETQYF. The CDR3 coding sequence is TGCGCCAGCAGCTTTACCATGGGGGAGACCCAGTACTTC.

V usage is TRBV29-1 and J usage is TRBJ2-1; 7 bases agree with TRBD2. The germline gives CDR1 SQVTM, CDR2 ANQGSEA. The CDR3 is 13 amino acids. With V trimmed by 5 bases and J by 5 bases, 6 bases remained unmatched. The CDR3 bases are TGCAGCGTTCGTATTACTAGCGACAATGAGCAGTTCTTC. It is translated as CSVRITSDNEQFF.

The chain uses TRBV11-1 and TRBJ2-1; D is perhaps TRBD1 or TRBD2 (6 bases each). The germline V gene has CDR1 SGHAT and CDR2 FQDESV (reference sequence). This CDR3 contains 15 residues. V lost 6 bases to trimming and J lost 9 bases, with 21 bases between them. The CDR3 loop reads CASRGAGTVSSEQFF. The DNA for the CDR3 is TGTGCCAGCAGGGGGGCCGGGACTGTAAGTAGTGAGCAGTTCTTC. Full variable domain (rest looked up from reference TRBV11-1 and TRBJ2-1): EAEVAQSPRYKITEKSQAVAFWCDPISGHATLYWYRQILGQGPELLVQFQDESVVDDSQLPKDRFSAERLKGVDSTLKIQPAELGDSAMYLCASRGAGTVSSEQFFGPGTRLTVL.

The V call is TRBV10-1, the J call TRBJ2-1, with 16 bases fitting TRBD2. CDR3 length: 16 residues. The trim removed 3 bases at V and 8 bases at J, leaving 4 bases unmatched. CDR1 and CDR2 (germline): WNHNN, SYGVQD (reference sequence). The DNA of the CDR3 is TGCGCCAGCAGTGACCCGGGACTAGCGGGAGGGGATGAGCAGTTCTTC. Its protein product is CASSDPGLAGGDEQFF.

V usage is TRBV5-4 and J usage is TRBJ2-3; 10 nucleotides align to TRBD2. The CDR3 runs to 18 residues. The V and J ends lost 2 bases and 1 base, in that order; junction bases with no gene match: 10. CDR1 is SGHNT and CDR2 is YYREEE in the germline V gene (reference sequence). Written as DNA, the CDR3 is TGTGCCAGCAGCTTAGGTGCTAGCGGGAGACGGGGCACAGATACGCAGTATTTT. It translates to CASSLGASGRRGTDTQYF.

The J gene is TRBJ2-5, the V gene TRBV5-1; the D is unclear. The germline V gene has CDR1 SGHRS and CDR2 YFSETQ. Trimming shortened V by 4 bases and J by 1 base, and 5 bases separated the two germline ends. This CDR3 contains 12 residues. The CDR3 region has the DNA TGCGCCAGCAGCCCGGGCCAAGAGACCCAGTACTTC. Translation: CASSPGQETQYF.

This clone appeared once. The J gene is TRBJ2-7, the V gene TRBV10-3; D is uncertain. CDR1 ENHRY and CDR2 SYGVKD come from the germline V gene. Between the trimmed V and J ends, which lost 10 bases and 6 bases, there was a span of 16 bases. CDR3 length: 12 amino acids. In DNA, the CDR3 is TGTGCCAGCTCAGTGTTGGGCGGCGAGCAGTACTTC. Translated, it gives CASSVLGGEQYF.

This CDR3 reads CASTRLAGGGGELFF. The CDR3 bases are TGTGCCAGCACACGACTAGCGGGAGGTGGCGGGGAGCTGTTTTTT. This rearrangement joins TRBV2 to TRBJ2-2; 13 bases map to TRBD2. The CDR3 extends over 15 amino acids. CDR1 is SNHLY, CDR2 FYNNEI, per germline. Unmatched junction bases numbered 6, after V lost 7 bases and J lost 7 bases.

This clone occurred a few times. This sequence joins TRBV19 and TRBJ2-7; TRBD1 aligns across 7 bases. The CDR3 covers 13 residues. V dropped 7 bases and J dropped 7; count of bases not matched to a gene: 10. Germline V CDR1 and CDR2: LNHDA, SQIVND (reference sequence). DNA for the CDR3: TGTGCCAGTAACCCGGGACAGCCCGGGGAGCAGTACTTC. It translates to CASNPGQPGEQYF.

The chain links TRBV6-1 to TRBJ1-1, with no clear D. Germline values: CDR1 MNHNS, CDR2 SASEGT. Trimming cost V 6 bases and J 2 bases, with 10 bases left between them. The CDR3 runs to 13 residues. CDR3 sequence reads: CASSLRGNTEAFF. CDR3 DNA sequence: TGTGCCAGCAGCCTTCGGGGAAACACTGAAGCTTTCTTT.

The chain joins TRBV11-2 to TRBJ2-3; D gene ambiguous. The germline gives CDR1 SGHAT, CDR2 FQNNGV. The CDR3 has 13 residues. With 1 base removed from V and 6 bases from J, the gap between germline ends came to 8 bases. The CDR3 sequence is CASSLGGWDTQYF. The CDR3 coding sequence is TGTGCCAGCAGCTTAGGTGGATGGGATACGCAGTATTTT.

About this clone itself: The junction and the germline gene differ at one end; a read error may be behind it. Here the CDR3 DNA reads TGCGTCAGCAGCTTGGAACTCTCTGGAAACACCATATATTTT. It specifies CVSSLELSGNTIYF. The gene calls are TRBV5-1 and TRBJ1-3; D not certain. The germline V gene encodes CDR1 SGHRS and CDR2 YFSETQ. The CDR3 length is 14 residues.

J is TRBJ2-1 and V is TRBV28, with 11 bases matching TRBD2. The V gene's germline CDR1 is MDHEN and CDR2 SYDVKM. The length of the CDR3 is 18 residues. V lost 8 bases to trimming and J lost 4 bases; unmatched junction nucleotides: 16. The chain's CDR3 is CASSLYTSGSSGYNEQFF. CDR3 coding DNA: TGTGCCAGCTCTTTATATACTAGCGGGAGTAGTGGATACAATGAGCAGTTCTTC.

This clone showed up just a few times. This chain joins TRBV29-1 and TRBJ2-5; D is possibly TRBD1 or TRBD2 (7 bases each). CDR3 size: 12 residues. Trimming removed 8 bases at V and 7 bases at J, with 17 bases between. CDR1 is SQVTM and CDR2 is ANQGSEA in the germline V gene. CDR3 DNA sequence: TGCAGCCACGGGGAGGGGGCAGTGACCCAGTACTTC. It yields the protein CSHGEGAVTQYF.